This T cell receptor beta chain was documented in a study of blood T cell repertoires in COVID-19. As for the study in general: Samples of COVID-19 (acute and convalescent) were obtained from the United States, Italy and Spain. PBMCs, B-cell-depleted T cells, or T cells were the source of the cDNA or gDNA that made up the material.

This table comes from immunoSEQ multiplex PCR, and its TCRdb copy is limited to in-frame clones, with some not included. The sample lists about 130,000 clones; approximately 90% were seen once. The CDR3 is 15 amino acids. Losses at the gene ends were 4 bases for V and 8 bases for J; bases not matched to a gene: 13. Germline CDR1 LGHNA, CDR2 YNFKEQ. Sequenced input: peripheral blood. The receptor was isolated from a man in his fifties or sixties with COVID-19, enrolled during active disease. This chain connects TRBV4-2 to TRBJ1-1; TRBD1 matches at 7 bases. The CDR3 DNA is TGTGCCAGCAGCCCGATCCTTGACAGGGCGCAGGAAGCTTTCTTT. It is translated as CASSPILDRAQEAFF.